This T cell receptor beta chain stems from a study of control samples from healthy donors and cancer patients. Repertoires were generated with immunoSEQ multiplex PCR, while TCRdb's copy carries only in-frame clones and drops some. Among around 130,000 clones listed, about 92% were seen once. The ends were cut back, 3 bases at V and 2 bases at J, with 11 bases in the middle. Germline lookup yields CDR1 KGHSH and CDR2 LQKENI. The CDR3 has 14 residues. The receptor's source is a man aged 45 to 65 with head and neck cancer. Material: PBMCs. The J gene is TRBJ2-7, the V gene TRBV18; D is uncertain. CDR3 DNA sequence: TGTGCCAGCTCACCCAAGGGCGGCCCCTACGAGCAGTACTTC. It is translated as CASSPKGGPYEQYF.